In its sample, the clone carrying this T cell receptor (beta chain) was seen many times. The antigen remains unidentified. From germline, CDR1 is MDHEN and CDR2 SYDVKM. This CDR3 has 12 residues. The V and J ends lost 4 bases and 5 bases, in that order; junction bases with no gene match: 0. This sample stems from a study of T cell repertoires in cytomegalovirus infection. Study-level information: Carrying CMV and the relevant HLA type showed in public TCR beta signatures.

Whole-study findings and limits: Ex vivo, HLA-C-restricted CMV-specific TCR beta clonotypes prevailed over the rest of the response. Summed frequency of public TCR beta families distinguished CMV carriers with the relevant HLA.

TCRdb fed the reads into MiXCR, producing one record per CDR3 protein. The sample records hundreds of thousands of distinct CDR3 sequences, roughly a tenth being singletons. The V gene is TRBV28, the J gene TRBJ1-2, with 8 nucleotides matching TRBD1. The sample taken for sequencing was PBMCs. The clonotype was recovered from a human donor in good health (CMV status not recorded). Some clones in this sample may be carry-over from other donors' samples. CDR3: CASSWTGYGYTF. The DNA for the CDR3 is TGTGCCAGCAGTTGGACAGGGTATGGCTACACCTTC.